This TCR beta chain was captured in a study of blood T cell repertoires in COVID-19. Repertoires were generated with immunoSEQ multiplex PCR, while TCRdb's copy carries only in-frame clones and drops some. The table shows 200,000 or so clones, with approximately 80% occurring only once. Germline V gives CDR1 MNHEY, CDR2 SVGAGI. Trimming removed 5 bases from V and 1 base from J, with 6 bases in between. The CDR3 consists of 13 residues. Each participant's cohort was designated according to participant-reported clinical history. Recovered status applied to Cohort 3 donors who had two consecutive negative PCRs. It also applied to those with clearance or with symptom resolution.

The TCR comes from a man between 60 and 70 years old who had recovered from COVID-19. The rearrangement links TRBV6-5 to TRBJ1-5; tentatively, D is TRBD1 (5 bases). Sequencing was done on a sample of PBMCs or T cells enriched from blood (not recorded which). The CDR3 sequence is CASSRQSNQPQHF. The DNA for the CDR3 is TGTGCCAGCAGTCGACAGAGCAATCAGCCCCAGCATTTT.